Listed here is a single T cell receptor (beta chain). The antigen is not known. At one of its ends the junction is not consistent with the germline gene, which may arise from a read error. The source of the sample is a study of blood T cells in healthy people across ages. Combining a sample-barcoded 5' primer with a J-beta primer mix, a second PCR ran for 7 to 11 cycles. Each cDNA was tagged by a template-switch adaptor containing 12 random nucleotides. TCRdb reprocessed the 5' RACE reads via MiXCR and lists one record per CDR3 protein. This table has fewer than 900,000 distinct CDR3 sequences, roughly 47% appearing once. PBMCs were isolated at a quantity of at least 7 million per sample. Total RNA, at least 6 micrograms per sample, came from PBMCs. Germline V CDR1 and CDR2: MNHEY, SVGEGT. This CDR3 has 16 residues. Findings and limits, study-wide: Unsorted PBMC material precluded a definitive naive versus antigen-experienced comparison.

The TCR originated in a woman aged 55 to 70 in good health. This chain connects TRBV6-2 or TRBV6-3 to TRBJ2-7; 10 bases map to TRBD1. The sequenced material came from blood. The CDR3: CVSLAGERTGGYEQYF. In nucleotides, the CDR3 is TGTGTCAGCCTCGCCGGTGAGCGGACAGGGGGGTACGAGCAGTACTTC.